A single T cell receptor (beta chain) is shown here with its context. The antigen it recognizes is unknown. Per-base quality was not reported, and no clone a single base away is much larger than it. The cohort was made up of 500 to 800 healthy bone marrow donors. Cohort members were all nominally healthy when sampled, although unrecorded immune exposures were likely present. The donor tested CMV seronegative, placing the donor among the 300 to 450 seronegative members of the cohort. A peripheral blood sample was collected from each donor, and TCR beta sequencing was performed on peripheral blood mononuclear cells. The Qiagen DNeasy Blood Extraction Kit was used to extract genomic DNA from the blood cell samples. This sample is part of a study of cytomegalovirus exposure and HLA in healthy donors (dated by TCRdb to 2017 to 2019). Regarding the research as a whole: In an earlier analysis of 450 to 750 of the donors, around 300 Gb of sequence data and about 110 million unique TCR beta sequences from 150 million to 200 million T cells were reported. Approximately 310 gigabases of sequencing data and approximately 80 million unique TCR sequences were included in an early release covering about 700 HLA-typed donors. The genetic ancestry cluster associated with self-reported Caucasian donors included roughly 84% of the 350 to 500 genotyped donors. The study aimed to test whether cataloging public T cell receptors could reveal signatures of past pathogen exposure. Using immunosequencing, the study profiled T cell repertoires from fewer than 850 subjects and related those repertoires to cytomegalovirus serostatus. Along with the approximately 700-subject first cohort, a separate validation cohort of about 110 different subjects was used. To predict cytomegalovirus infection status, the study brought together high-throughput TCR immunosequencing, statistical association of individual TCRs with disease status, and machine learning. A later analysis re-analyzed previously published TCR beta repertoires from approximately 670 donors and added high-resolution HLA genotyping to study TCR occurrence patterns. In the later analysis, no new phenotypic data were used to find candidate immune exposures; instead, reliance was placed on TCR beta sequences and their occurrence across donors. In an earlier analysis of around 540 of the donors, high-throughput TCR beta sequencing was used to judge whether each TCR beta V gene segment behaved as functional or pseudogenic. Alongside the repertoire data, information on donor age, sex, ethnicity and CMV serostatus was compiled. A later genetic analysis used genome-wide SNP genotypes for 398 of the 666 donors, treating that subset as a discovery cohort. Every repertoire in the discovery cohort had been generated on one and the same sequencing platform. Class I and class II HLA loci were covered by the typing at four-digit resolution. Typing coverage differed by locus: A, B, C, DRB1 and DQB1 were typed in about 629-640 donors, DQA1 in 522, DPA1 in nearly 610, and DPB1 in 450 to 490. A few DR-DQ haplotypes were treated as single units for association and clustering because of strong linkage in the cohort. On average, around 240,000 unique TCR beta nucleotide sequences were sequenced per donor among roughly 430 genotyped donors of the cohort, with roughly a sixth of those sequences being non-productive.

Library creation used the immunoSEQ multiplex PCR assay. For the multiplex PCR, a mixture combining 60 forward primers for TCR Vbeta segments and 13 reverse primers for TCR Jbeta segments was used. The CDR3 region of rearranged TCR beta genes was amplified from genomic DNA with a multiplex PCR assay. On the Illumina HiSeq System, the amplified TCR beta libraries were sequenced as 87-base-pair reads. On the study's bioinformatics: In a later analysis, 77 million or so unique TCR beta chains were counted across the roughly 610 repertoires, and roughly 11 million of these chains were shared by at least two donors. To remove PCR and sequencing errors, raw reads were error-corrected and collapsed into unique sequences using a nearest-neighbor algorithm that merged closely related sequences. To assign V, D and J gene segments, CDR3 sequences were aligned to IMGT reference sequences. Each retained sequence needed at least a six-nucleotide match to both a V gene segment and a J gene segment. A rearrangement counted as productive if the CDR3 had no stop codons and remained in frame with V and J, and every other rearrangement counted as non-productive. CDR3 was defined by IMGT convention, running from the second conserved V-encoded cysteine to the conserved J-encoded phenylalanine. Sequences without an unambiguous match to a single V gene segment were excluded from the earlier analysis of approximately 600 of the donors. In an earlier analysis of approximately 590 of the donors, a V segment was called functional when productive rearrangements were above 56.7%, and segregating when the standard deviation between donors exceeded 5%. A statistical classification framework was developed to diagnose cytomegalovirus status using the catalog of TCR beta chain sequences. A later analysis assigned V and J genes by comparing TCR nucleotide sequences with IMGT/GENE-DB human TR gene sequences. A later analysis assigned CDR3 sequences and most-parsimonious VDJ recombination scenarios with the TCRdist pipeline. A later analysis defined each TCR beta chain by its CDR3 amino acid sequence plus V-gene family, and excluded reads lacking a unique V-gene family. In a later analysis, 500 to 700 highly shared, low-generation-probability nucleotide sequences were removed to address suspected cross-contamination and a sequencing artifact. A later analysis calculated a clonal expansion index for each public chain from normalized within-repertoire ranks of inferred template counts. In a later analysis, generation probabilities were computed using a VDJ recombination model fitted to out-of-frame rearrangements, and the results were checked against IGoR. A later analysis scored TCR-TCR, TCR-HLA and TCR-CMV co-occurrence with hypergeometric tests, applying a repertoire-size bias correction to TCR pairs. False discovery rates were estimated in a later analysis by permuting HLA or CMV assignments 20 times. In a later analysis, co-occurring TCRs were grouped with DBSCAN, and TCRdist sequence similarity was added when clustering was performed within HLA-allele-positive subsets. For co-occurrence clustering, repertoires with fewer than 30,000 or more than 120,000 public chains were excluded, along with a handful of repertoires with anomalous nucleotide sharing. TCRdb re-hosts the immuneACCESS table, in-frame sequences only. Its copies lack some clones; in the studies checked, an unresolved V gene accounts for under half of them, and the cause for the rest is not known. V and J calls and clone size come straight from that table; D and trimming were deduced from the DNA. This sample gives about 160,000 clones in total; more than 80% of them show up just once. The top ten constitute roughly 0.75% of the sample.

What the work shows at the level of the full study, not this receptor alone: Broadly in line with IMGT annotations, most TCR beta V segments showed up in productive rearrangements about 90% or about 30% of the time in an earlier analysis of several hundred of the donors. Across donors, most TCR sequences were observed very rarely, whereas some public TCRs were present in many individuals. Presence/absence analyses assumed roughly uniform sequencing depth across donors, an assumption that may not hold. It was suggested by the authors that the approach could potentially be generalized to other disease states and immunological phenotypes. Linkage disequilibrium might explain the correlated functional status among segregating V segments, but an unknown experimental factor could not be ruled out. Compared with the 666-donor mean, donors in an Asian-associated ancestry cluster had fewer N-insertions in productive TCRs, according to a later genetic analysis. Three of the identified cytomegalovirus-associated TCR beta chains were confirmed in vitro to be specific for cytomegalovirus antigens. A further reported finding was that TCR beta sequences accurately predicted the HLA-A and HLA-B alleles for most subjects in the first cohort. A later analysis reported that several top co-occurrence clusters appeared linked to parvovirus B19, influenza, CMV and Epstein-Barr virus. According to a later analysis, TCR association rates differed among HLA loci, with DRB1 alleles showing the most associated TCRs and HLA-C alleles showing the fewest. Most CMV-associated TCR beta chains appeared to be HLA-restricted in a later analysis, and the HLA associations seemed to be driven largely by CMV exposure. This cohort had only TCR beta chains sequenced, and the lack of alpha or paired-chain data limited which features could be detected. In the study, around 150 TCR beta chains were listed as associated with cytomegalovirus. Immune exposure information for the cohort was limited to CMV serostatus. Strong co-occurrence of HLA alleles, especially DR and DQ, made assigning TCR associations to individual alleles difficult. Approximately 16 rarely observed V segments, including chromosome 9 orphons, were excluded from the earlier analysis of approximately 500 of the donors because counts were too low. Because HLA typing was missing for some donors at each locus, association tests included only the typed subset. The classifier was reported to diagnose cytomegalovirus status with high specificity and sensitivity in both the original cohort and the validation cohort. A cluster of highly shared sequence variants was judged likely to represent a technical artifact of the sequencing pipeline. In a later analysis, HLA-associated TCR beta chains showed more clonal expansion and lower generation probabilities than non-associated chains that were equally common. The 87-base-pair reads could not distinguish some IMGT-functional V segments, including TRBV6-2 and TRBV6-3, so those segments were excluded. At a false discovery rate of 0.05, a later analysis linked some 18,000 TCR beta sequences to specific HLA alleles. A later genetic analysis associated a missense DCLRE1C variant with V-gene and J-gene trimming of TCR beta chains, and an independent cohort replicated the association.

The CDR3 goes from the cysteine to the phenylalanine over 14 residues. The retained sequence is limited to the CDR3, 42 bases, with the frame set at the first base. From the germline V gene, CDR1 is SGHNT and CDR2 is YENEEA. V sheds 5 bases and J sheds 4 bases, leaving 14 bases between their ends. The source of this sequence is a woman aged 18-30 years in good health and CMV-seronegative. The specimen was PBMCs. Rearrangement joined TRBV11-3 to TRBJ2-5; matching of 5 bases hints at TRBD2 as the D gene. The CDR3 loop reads CASSLGRAGETQYF. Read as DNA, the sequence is TGTGCCAGCAGCCTAGGGCGGGCGGGAGAGACCCAGTACTTC. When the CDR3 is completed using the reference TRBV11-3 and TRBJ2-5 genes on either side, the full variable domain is EAGVVQSPRYKIIEKKQPVAFWCNPISGHNTLYWYLQNLGQGPELLIRYENEEAVDDSQLPKDRFSAERLKGVDSTLKIQPAELGDSAVYLCASSLGRAGETQYFGPGTRLLVL.